This T cell receptor (beta chain) was profiled in a study of T cell changes during pregnancy in multiple sclerosis. This clone was observed a single time. Germline loops: CDR1 MRHNA, CDR2 SNTAGT. The CDR3 is made up of 15 amino acids. V gave up 5 bases and J gave up 6 bases; unmatched junction bases: 5. Here immunoSEQ multiplex PCR was the method, and the copy in TCRdb shows in-frame clones only, minus some. The sample lists 50,000 to 75,000 clones; over 90% were seen once. This specimen consisted of CD8+ T cells from peripheral blood mononuclear cells, obtained in the third trimester of pregnancy. V usage is TRBV6-4 and J usage is TRBJ2-1, with 12 nucleotides matching TRBD2. The receptor was derived from a female donor with multiple sclerosis, enrolled in a pregnancy study. Here the CDR3 DNA reads TGTGCCAGCAGTAAAGTGGGACTAGCGGGCAATGAGCAGTTCTTC. Amino acids: CASSKVGLAGNEQFF.